These 15 T cell receptor beta chains were sequenced from one sample in a study of molecular identifiers for immune sequencing clone quantification. TCRdb independently ran MiXCR on the PCR reads; one entry per CDR3 protein. Found here are more than 550,000 distinct CDR3 sequences, about 25% of them singletons; the top ten hold about 0.81%. Input material: naive CD8+ T cells from blood, with Jurkat cell RNA spiked in. Subset specified: FACS-sorted CD8+CD4-CCR7+CD45RA+ naive T cells. The receptors stem from a human donor in good health. Some libraries in this study had Jurkat cell RNA spiked in.

This clonotype appeared many times. V gene TRBV27 combines with J gene TRBJ2-7; TRBD1 or TRBD2 may be the D gene (6 bases each). V lost 2 bases to trimming and J lost 6 bases, with 11 bases between them. This CDR3 comprises 13 residues. Germline CDR1 and CDR2: MNHEY and SMNVEV (reference sequence). The CDR3 is CASSLRGGFEQYF. In DNA, the CDR3 is TGTGCCAGCAGTTTACGAGGGGGGTTCGAGCAGTACTTC.

This chain joins TRBV30 and TRBJ1-5; TRBD1 is a possible D gene (6 bases). This CDR3 region has 15 residues. The V gene's germline CDR1 is GTSNPN and CDR2 SVGIG (reference sequence). V was trimmed by 0 bases and J by 3 bases, leaving 12 bases between them. CDR3 DNA: TGTGCCTGGAGTGTACCGGGGGGCAACAATCAGCCCCAGCATTTT. Its protein product is CAWSVPGGNNQPQHF.

In this sample, this clonotype turned up a few times. J is TRBJ1-1 and V is TRBV20-1; 8 bases line up with TRBD1. V gave up 0 bases and J gave up 7 bases; unmatched junction bases: 4. The CDR3 contains 13 residues. Germline V gene data show CDR1 as DFQATT and CDR2 as SNEGSKA (reference sequence). The CDR3 DNA reads as TGCAGTGCTAGAGAGAGGACAGGGATTGAAGCTTTCTTT. Translated, it gives CSARERTGIEAFF.

Note on this clonotype: The CDR3 carries no conserved terminal phenylalanine or tryptophan, so it likely arises from a read error. The V gene is TRBV6-5, the J gene TRBJ2-7; D is perhaps TRBD1 (5 bases). Germline loops: CDR1 MNHEY, CDR2 SVGAGI. V lost 0 bases to trimming and J lost 5 bases, with 11 bases between them. This CDR3 has 14 residues. CDR3 loop: CASSYSPGSHEQYC. The CDR3, as DNA: TGTGCCAGCAGTTACTCACCAGGGTCCCACGAGCAGTACTGC.

This clonotype was seen a few times. The rearrangement uses TRBV6-1 and TRBJ2-7, with D possibly being TRBD2 (5 bases). CDR1 MNHNS and CDR2 SASEGT come from the germline V gene. The CDR3 consists of 14 residues. The V end lost 10 bases, the J end lost 3 bases, and 19 bases lay between the germline ends. CDR3: CAISPTDAGYEQYF. For the CDR3, the DNA is TGTGCCATATCCCCGACCGACGCGGGCTACGAGCAGTACTTC.

As to this clonotype: The junction departs from germline at one end; a sequencing error may be responsible. The rearrangement links TRBV5-3 to TRBJ1-1; D is uncertain. TRBV5-3 falls under the ORF class, with uncertain function. CDR3 length: 12 residues. Written as DNA, the CDR3 is TGTGCCAGCAGCTGGGTAAACACTGAAGCTTTCTTT. Protein sequence: CASSWVNTEAFF.

To note about this clonotype: Being one base from a much bigger clone, this may be a read error. This sequence joins TRBV20-1 and TRBJ2-2, with D maybe TRBD2 (6 bases). The CDR3 loop spans 17 amino acids. Germline V lookup: CDR1 DFQATT, CDR2 SNEGSKA (reference sequence). Trimming cost V 1 base and J 6 bases, with 21 bases left between them. CDR3 sequence reads: CSARVSLRGRMAGELFF. CDR3 DNA: TGCAGTGCTAGAGTCTCTCTTCGGGGGAGAATGGCCGGGGAGCTGTTTTTT.

This clonotype was detected ten times or more. CDR3 loop: CASSLDRRVFTEAFF. The CDR3 bases are TGTGCCAGCAGCCTCGACAGGCGGGTTTTCACTGAAGCTTTCTTT. The chain combines TRBV3-1 with TRBJ1-1; D might be TRBD1 (6 bases). The CDR3 runs to 15 residues. Germline loops: CDR1 LGHDT, CDR2 YNNKEL (reference sequence). V shed 4 bases and J shed 4 bases, with 16 bases lying between them.

This clonotype came up a few times. As DNA, the CDR3 is TGTGCCAGCTCACCAGAAAGTCCAACTCATGGTGGTCCAGATACGCAGTATTTT. The encoded protein is CASSPESPTHGGPDTQYF. V is TRBV18 and J is TRBJ2-3; D not resolved. The CDR3 spans 18 residues. CDR1 and CDR2 from the germline V gene are KGHSH and LQKENI. Trimming shortened V by 2 bases and J by 4 bases, and 22 bases separated the two germline ends.

J is TRBJ1-1 and V is TRBV19, with 7 nucleotides matching TRBD1. CDR3 length: 13 residues. The V gene's germline CDR1 is LNHDA and CDR2 SQIVND (reference sequence). With 10 bases clipped from V and 4 bases from J, the junction kept 9 bases outside the gene matches. CDR3 coding DNA: TGTGCCACAAAAGACAGGGTGCTCACTGAAGCTTTCTTT. As protein: CATKDRVLTEAFF.

V and J are TRBV27 and TRBJ2-1; no firm D call. Germline loops: CDR1 MNHEY, CDR2 SMNVEV (reference sequence). The CDR3 extends over 12 amino acids. V was trimmed by 7 bases and J by 2 bases, leaving 6 bases between them. As DNA, the CDR3 is TGTGCCAGCAATACGACCTACAATGAGCAGTTCTTC. It yields the protein CASNTTYNEQFF.

The chain couples TRBV27 to TRBJ2-7, with TRBD2 matching 13 bases. This CDR3 is 16 amino acids long. The V segment lost 4 bases and the J segment 5 bases; nucleotides outside the gene matches: 8. The germline gives CDR1 MNHEY, CDR2 SMNVEV (reference sequence). The CDR3 DNA sequence: TGTGCCAGCAGTTCCGGACTAGCGGGAGCCCCCGACGAGCAGTACTTC. This gives the protein CASSSGLAGAPDEQYF.

This clonotype was observed a handful of times. This rearrangement joins TRBV5-6 to TRBJ2-3, with 7 nucleotides matching TRBD1. The V gene end was trimmed by 2 bases and the J gene end by 12 bases; junction bases not matched to a gene: 6. This CDR3 is 12 amino acids long. The germline V gene has CDR1 SGHDT and CDR2 YYEEEE. The CDR3 protein is CASSFRTGSQYF. The CDR3 DNA follows: TGTGCCAGCAGCTTCCGGACAGGATCCCAGTATTTT.

This chain joins TRBV12-3 or TRBV12-4 and TRBJ2-5; TRBD1 matches at 7 bases. The CDR3 has 14 residues. Trimming cost V 1 base and J 3 bases; bases outside gene matches: 2. The DNA of the CDR3 is TGTGCCAGCAGTTTAGTGGGACAGAAAGAGACCCAGTACTTC. Its translation: CASSLVGQKETQYF.

A remark on this clonotype: This CDR3 is missing its conserved last phenylalanine or tryptophan, likely due to a read error. The chain links TRBV9 to TRBJ2-3; D might be TRBD1 or TRBD2, each matching 5 bases. The V gene lost 4 bases and the J gene lost 3 bases, with 18 bases spanning the gap. This CDR3 has 16 amino acids. CDR1 and CDR2 from the germline V gene are SGDLS and YYNGEE. CDR3 region: CASSHEGRLGTDTQYL. In DNA, the CDR3 is TGTGCCAGCAGCCACGAGGGGCGACTCGGGACAGATACGCAGTATCTT.